The sequence of this T cell receptor beta chain was determined in a study of T cell changes during pregnancy in multiple sclerosis. The V and J ends lost 3 bases and 3 bases respectively, with 12 bases between them. Germline V gives CDR1 SGHDT, CDR2 YYEEEE. The CDR3 loop spans 14 amino acids. Profiled with immunoSEQ multiplex PCR; TCRdb holds only in-frame clones, not every one. The sample records 90,000 to 100,000 clones, 92% being singletons. The source was peripheral blood, collected after pregnancy. The chain employs TRBV5-6 and TRBJ1-2; a weak D match, TRBD1 (6 bases). This sequence originates from a female donor in good health, enrolled as a control in a pregnancy study. The DNA of the CDR3 is TGTGCCAGCAGCTCGACTTCAGGGGACTATGGCTACACCTTC. As protein: CASSSTSGDYGYTF.